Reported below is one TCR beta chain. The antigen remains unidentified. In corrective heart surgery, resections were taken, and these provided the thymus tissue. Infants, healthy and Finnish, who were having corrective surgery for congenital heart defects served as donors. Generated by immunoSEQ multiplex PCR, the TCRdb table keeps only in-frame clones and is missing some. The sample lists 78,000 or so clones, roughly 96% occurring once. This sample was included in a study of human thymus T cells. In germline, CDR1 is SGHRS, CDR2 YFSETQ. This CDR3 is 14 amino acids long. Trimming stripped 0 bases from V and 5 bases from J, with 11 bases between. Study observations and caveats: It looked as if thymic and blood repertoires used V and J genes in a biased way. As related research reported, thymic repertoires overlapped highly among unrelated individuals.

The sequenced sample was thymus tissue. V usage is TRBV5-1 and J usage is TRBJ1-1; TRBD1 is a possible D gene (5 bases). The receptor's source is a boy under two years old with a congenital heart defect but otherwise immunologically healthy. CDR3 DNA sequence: TGCGCCAGCAGCTTGGAAAGGGGCTTGACTGAAGCTTTCTTT. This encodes CASSLERGLTEAFF.